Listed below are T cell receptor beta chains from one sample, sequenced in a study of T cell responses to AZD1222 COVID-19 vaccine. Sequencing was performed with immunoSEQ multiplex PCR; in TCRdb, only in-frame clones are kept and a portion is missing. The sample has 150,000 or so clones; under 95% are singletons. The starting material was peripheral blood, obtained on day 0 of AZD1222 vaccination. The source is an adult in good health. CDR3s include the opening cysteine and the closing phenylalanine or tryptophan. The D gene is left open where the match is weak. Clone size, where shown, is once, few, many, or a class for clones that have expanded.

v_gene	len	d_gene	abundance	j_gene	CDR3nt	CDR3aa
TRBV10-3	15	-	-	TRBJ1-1	TGTGCCATCAGTGTCCGGGGCCCAACCCCCGCTGAAGCTTTCTTT	CAISVRGPTPAEAFF
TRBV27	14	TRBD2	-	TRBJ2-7	TGTGCCAGCAGTTTCCGGGAGGGGGCCTACGAGCAGTACTTC	CASSFREGAYEQYF
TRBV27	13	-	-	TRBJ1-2	TGTGCCAGCAGTTTAGCAAGGGGCTATGGCTACACCTTC	CASSLARGYGYTF
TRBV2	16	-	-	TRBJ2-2	TGTGCCAGCAGCGTTCAAGGGTTAGCGAACACCGGGGAGCTGTTTTTT	CASSVQGLANTGELFF
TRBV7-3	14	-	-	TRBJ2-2	TGTGCCAGCAGCTTCAATCGTGACACCGGGGAGCTGTTTTTT	CASSFNRDTGELFF
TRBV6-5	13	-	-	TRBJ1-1	TGTGCCAGCAGTTCCACAGGTTATACTGAAGCTTTCTTT	CASSSTGYTEAFF
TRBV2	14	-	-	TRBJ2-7	TGTGCCAGCGGGTTTGAAGGGGGAATGAGCGAGCAGTACTTC	CASGFEGGMSEQYF
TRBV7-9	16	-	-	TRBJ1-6	TGTGCCAGCAGCTCGCGGACGGCGGGGGATAATTCACCCCTCCACTTT	CASSSRTAGDNSPLHF
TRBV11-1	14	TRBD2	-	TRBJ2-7	TGTGCCAGCAGTCGACTAGCGGGGGGCCGGGAGCAGTACTTC	CASSRLAGGREQYF
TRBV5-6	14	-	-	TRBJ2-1	TGTGCCAGCAGCTTAGAACTTTCCTACAATGAGCAGTTCTTC	CASSLELSYNEQFF
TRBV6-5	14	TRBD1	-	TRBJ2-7	TGTGCCAGCAGGAAGGACAGGGGCCCCTACGAGCAGTACTTC	CASRKDRGPYEQYF
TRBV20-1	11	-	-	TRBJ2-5	TGCAGTGCTAGAGCTTTAGAGACCCAGTACTTC	CSARALETQYF
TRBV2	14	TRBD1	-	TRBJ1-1	TGTGCCAGCAGTGTACAGGGGGTAAACACTGAAGCTTTCTTT	CASSVQGVNTEAFF
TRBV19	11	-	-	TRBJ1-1	TGTGCCAGTAGTATAGGGACAGAAGCTTTCTTT	CASSIGTEAFF
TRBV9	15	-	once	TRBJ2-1	TGTGCCAGCAGCGTCCACTTAAACTCCTACAATGAGCAGTTCTTC	CASSVHLNSYNEQFF
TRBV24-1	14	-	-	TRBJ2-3	TGTGCCACCAGTGATTTGCGGGGCACAGATACGCAGTATTTT	CATSDLRGTDTQYF
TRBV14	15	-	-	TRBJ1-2	TGTGCCAGCAGCCAAGTAGAGGGGTGGGCCTATGGCTACACCTTC	CASSQVEGWAYGYTF
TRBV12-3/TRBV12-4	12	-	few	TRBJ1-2	TGTGCCATCCCCAGACAGGCCGGCGGCTACACCTTC	CAIPRQAGGYTF
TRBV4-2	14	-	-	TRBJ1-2	TGTGCCAGCAGCCAAGAGGTCGGGGGCTATGGCTACACCTTC	CASSQEVGGYGYTF
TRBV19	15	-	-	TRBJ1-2	TGTGCCAGTAGTATAGGTAACAGAGGAAACTATGGCTACACCTTC	CASSIGNRGNYGYTF
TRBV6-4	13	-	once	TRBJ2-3	TGTGCCAGCAGCCCCAGGGAGACAGATACGCAGTATTTT	CASSPRETDTQYF
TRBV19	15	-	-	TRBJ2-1	TGTGCCAGTAGTATACCGGGGACCCCAACGGGGGAGCAGTTCTTC	CASSIPGTPTGEQFF
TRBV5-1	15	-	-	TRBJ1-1	TGCGCCAGCAGCGCCTCGGGTGGGATGAACACTGAAGCTTTCTTT	CASSASGGMNTEAFF
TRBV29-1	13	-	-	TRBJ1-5	TGCAGCATCGGGGGGGATAGCAATCAGCCCCAGCATTTT	CSIGGDSNQPQHF
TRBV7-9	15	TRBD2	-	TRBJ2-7	TGTGCCAGCAGCTTATTGGCGGGAGAGGCCAACGAGCAGTACTTC	CASSLLAGEANEQYF
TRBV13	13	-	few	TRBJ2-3	TGTGCCAGCAGCTTAGGAGGCACAGATACGCAGTATTTT	CASSLGGTDTQYF
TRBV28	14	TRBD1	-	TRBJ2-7	TGTGCCAGCAGTCCAATCCGACAGGGTGCCGAGCAGTACTTC	CASSPIRQGAEQYF
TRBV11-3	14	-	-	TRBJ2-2	TGTGCCAGCAGCCCCCCGGCGAACACCGGGGAGCTGTTTTTT	CASSPPANTGELFF
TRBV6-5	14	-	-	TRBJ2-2	TGTGCCAGCAGTTACTTACAAAACACCGGGGAGCTGTTTTTT	CASSYLQNTGELFF
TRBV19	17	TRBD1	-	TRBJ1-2	TGTGCCAGTAGTACGCCCCTCAGGGGGTTAAGTGAGTTGGGATACACCTTC	CASSTPLRGLSELGYTF
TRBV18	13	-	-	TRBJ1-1	TGTGCCAGCTCACCAGCGGGCATGGCTGAAGCTTTCTTT	CASSPAGMAEAFF
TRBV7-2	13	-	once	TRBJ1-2	TGTGCCAGCAGCCCGCAGGGGCTTACAGGCTACACCTTC	CASSPQGLTGYTF
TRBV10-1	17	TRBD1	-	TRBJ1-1	TGCGCCAGCAGTGAGACCCAGGGACAGGCTTGGAACACTGAAGCTTTCTTT	CASSETQGQAWNTEAFF
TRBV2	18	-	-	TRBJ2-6	TGTGCCAGCAGTGCCCAAAGGTGGGGGAGCTCTGGGGCCAACGTCCTGACTTTC	CASSAQRWGSSGANVLTF
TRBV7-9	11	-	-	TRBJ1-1	TGTGCCAGCAGCTTCGGTGCAGGAGCTTTCTTT	CASSFGAGAFF
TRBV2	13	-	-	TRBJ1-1	TGTGCCAGCAACACCCAATGGGGCACTGAAGCTTTCTTT	CASNTQWGTEAFF
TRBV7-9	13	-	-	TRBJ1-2	TGTGCCAGCAGGGGAGACGGTTACTATGGCTACACCTTC	CASRGDGYYGYTF
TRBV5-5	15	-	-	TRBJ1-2	TGTGCCAGCAGCCCCCGGGGGCCGGATAACTATGGCTACACCTTC	CASSPRGPDNYGYTF
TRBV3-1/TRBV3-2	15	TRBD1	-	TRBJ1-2	TGTGCCAGCAGTCCGACCGGGACAGGGGGATACGGCTACACCTTC	CASSPTGTGGYGYTF
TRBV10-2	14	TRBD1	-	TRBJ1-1	TGCGCCAGCAGTAAACAGGGGGTTCGCACTGAAGCTTTCTTT	CASSKQGVRTEAFF
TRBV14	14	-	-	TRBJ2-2	TGTGCCAGCAGCCAAGATTGGGCGACCGGGGAGCTGTTTTTT	CASSQDWATGELFF
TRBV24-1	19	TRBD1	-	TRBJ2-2	TGTGCCACCAGTGCCAAACCCGGGACAGGGGGGGGGAACACCGGGGAGCTGTTTTTT	CATSAKPGTGGGNTGELFF
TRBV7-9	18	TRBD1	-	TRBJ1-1	TGTGCCAGCAGCAAGGTGCCTTCAGTCGGGACAGCGAACACTGAAGCTTTCTTT	CASSKVPSVGTANTEAFF
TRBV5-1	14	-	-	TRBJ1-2	TGCGCCAGCAGCCCAAGGGACCCGAGGTATGGCTACACCTTC	CASSPRDPRYGYTF
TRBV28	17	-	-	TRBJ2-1	TGTGCCAGCAGTCCTCGGCGGGGCGCAGGGGGGTACAATGAGCAGTTCTTC	CASSPRRGAGGYNEQFF
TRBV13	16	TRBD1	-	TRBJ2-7	TGTGCCAGCAGCTACGGACAGGCCCTACACATTTACGAGCAGTACTTC	CASSYGQALHIYEQYF
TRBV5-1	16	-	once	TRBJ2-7	TGCGCCAGCAGCTTGGTGTCCGGACAGTCCTCCTACGAGCAGTACTTC	CASSLVSGQSSYEQYF
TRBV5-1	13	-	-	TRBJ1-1	TGCGCCAGCAGCTTGAGGGACCGGGGGGAAGCTTTCTTT	CASSLRDRGEAFF
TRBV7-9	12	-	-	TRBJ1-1	TGTGCCAGCAGCCAATTCAACACTGAAGCTTTCTTT	CASSQFNTEAFF
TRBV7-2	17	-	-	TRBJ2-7	TGTGCCAGCAGCCCCAAACCCCCTAGTCACCCAAGGGCCGAGCAGTACTTC	CASSPKPPSHPRAEQYF
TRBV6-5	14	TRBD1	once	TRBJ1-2	TGTGCCAGCAGCCCCTCCGGACAGGGTTATGGCTACACCTTC	CASSPSGQGYGYTF
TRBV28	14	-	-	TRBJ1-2	TGTGCCAGCAGTTTAGCGGGGGCAGTCTATGGCTACACCTTC	CASSLAGAVYGYTF
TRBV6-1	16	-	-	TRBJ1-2	TGTGCCAGCAGTGAGTCTCGACAGGCGGGAGGATATGGCTACACCTTC	CASSESRQAGGYGYTF
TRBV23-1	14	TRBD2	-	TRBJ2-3	TGCGCCAGCATCGGACTAGAAGGAAAAGATACGCAGTATTTT	CASIGLEGKDTQYF
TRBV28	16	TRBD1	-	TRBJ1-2	TGTGCCAGCAGTCAGCCTCAGGGACAGCTAGCCTATGGCTACACCTTC	CASSQPQGQLAYGYTF